This T cell receptor beta chain emerged from a study of T cells in Graves' hyperthyroidism and ophthalmopathy. About the study: Blood from the periphery was taken at initial diagnosis, before any treatment.

Losses at the gene ends were 3 bases for V and 0 bases for J; bases not matched to a gene: 4. Looked up from germline, CDR1 is MDHEN and CDR2 is SYDVKM. The CDR3 is made up of 15 amino acids. Aged 18 to 65, the patients had hyperthyroidism that was newly diagnosed and had lasted under 2 months. The sample holds many counts of this clonotype. Amplified regions were TCR beta CDR3 sequences from RNA transcripts. In the first-round RT-PCR of the TCR CDR3, the HTBI primer set was used. TCRdb fed the multiplex PCR reads into MiXCR, producing one record per CDR3 protein. The data show fewer than 900,000 distinct CDR3 sequences, roughly 15% seen once.

This chain uses TRBV28 with TRBJ2-5; 7 bases agree with TRBD1. Sequencing was done on a sample of blood. The clonotype was recovered from a man between 18 and 35 years old with Graves' hyperthyroidism. CDR3 DNA: TGTGCCAGCAGTTTGGGGGACAGCGACCAAGAGACCCAGTACTTC. It translates to CASSLGDSDQETQYF. The entire variable domain, with the rest obtained from reference TRBV28 and TRBJ2-5, is as follows: DVKVTQSSRYLVKRTGEKVFLECVQDMDHENMFWYRQDPGLGLRLIYFSYDVKMKEKGDIPEGYSVSREKKERFSLILESASTNQTSMYLCASSLGDSDQETQYFGPGTRLLVL.